This T cell receptor beta chain was obtained from a study of blood T cell repertoires in COVID-19. About the study: Sources were T cells, B-cell-depleted T cells, or PBMCs; the material itself was cDNA or gDNA.

Clinical history as reported by participants underpinned cohort assignment. How the authors handled the data: Reference gene primer amplification gave estimated nucleated cell counts. The data were produced by immunoSEQ multiplex PCR, yet TCRdb's version contains in-frame clones alone and is incomplete. V and J calls and clone size follow that table, whereas D and trimming were derived from the DNA. Here the sample spans around 200,000 clones, 86% being singletons. V lost 0 bases, J lost 3 bases, and 8 bases lay in between. Germline V lookup: CDR1 SGDLS, CDR2 YYNGEE. CDR3 size: 14 residues. This sequence joins TRBV9 and TRBJ2-3; no clear D. The origin of this receptor is a man in his forties with acute COVID-19. The sequenced sample consisted of PBMCs or T cells enriched from blood (not recorded which). CDR3 region: CASSVDPTTDTQYF. The DNA for the CDR3 is TGTGCCAGCAGCGTAGATCCAACTACAGATACGCAGTATTTT.